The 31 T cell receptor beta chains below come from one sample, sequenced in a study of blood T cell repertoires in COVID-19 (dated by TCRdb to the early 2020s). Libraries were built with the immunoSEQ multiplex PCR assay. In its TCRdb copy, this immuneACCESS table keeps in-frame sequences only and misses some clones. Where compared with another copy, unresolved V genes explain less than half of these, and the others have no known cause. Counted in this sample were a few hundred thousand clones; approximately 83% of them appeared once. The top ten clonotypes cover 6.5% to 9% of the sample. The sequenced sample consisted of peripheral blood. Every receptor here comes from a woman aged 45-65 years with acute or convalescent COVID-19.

The chain's CDR3 is CASSSTGAGELFF. As DNA, the CDR3 is TGTGCCAGCAGTAGCACAGGGGCCGGGGAGCTGTTTTTT. This chain uses TRBV7-3 with TRBJ2-2; 7 positions agree with TRBD1. CDR3 length equals 13 residues. Germline CDR1 SGHTA, CDR2 FQGTGA. J gave up 6 bases and V 6 bases, and 4 bases lay outside the gene matches.

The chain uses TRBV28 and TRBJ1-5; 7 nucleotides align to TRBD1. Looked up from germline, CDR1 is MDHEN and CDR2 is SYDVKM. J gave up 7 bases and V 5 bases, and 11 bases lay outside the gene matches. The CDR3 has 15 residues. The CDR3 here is CASSPSYRGGQPQHF. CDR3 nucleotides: TGTGCCAGCAGTCCGAGCTACAGGGGCGGGCAGCCCCAGCATTTT.

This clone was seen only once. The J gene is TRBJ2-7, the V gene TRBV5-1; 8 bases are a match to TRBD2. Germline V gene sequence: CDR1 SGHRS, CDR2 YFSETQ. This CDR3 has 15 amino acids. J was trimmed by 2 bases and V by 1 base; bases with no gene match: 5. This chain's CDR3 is CASSLTSGGPYEQYF. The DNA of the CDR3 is TGCGCCAGCAGCTTGACGTCGGGAGGGCCCTACGAGCAGTACTTC. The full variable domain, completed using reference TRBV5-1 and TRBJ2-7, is KAGVTQTPRYLIKTRGQQVTLSCSPISGHRSVSWYQQTPGQGLQFLFEYFSETQRNKGNFPGRFSGRQFSNSRSEMNVSTLELGDSALYLCASSLTSGGPYEQYFGPGTRLTVT.

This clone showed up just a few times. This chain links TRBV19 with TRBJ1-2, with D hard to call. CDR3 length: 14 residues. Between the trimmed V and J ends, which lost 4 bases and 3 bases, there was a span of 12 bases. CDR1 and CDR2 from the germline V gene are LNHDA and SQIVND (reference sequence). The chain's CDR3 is CASSSQYLDYGYTF. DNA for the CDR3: TGTGCCAGTAGTAGTCAGTACCTCGACTATGGCTACACCTTC. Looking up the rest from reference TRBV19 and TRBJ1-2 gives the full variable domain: DGGITQSPKYLFRKEGQNVTLSCEQNLNHDAMYWYRQDPGQGLRLIYYSQIVNDFQKGDIAEGYSVSREKKESFPLTVTSAQKNPTAFYLCASSSQYLDYGYTFGSGTRLTVV.

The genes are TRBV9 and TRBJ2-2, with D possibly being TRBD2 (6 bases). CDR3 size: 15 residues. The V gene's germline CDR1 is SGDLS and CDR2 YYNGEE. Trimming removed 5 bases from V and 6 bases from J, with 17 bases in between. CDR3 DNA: TGTGCCAGCAGTGGCACGGGAGTAAGAGCCGGGGAGCTGTTTTTT. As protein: CASSGTGVRAGELFF.

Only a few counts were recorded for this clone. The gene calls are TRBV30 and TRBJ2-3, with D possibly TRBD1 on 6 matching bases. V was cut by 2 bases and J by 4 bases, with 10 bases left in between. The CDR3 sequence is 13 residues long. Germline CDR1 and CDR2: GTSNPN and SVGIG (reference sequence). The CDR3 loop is CAWSRNRADTQYF. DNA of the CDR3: TGTGCCTGGAGTAGGAACAGGGCAGATACGCAGTATTTT.

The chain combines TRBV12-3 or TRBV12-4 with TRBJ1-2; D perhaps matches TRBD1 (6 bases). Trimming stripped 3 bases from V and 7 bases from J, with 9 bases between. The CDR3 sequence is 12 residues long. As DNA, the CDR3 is TGTGCCAGCAGTTTCGACAGGTTTGGCTACACCTTC. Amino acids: CASSFDRFGYTF.

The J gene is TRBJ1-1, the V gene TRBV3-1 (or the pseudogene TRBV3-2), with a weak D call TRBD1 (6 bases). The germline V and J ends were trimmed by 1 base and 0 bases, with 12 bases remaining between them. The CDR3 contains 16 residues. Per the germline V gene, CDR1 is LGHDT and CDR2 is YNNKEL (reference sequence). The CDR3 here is CASSQVRGRMNTEAFF. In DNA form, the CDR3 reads TGTGCCAGCAGCCAAGTCAGGGGTAGAATGAACACTGAAGCTTTCTTT.

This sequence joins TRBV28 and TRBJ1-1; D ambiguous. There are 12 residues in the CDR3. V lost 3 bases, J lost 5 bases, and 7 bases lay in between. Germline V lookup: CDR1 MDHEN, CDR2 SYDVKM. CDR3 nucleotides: TGTGCCAGCAGTTTCGCGGTGACTGAAGCTTTCTTT. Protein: CASSFAVTEAFF.

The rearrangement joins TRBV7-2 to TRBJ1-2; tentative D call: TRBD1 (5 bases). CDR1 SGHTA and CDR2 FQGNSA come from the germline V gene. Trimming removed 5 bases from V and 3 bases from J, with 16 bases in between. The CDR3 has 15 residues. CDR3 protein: CASSVGAGYDYGYTF. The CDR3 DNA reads TGTGCCAGCAGCGTAGGGGCCGGTTACGACTATGGCTACACCTTC.

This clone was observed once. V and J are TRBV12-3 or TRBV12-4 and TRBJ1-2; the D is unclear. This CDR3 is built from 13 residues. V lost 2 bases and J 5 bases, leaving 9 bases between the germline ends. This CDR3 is CASSLNQDYGYTF. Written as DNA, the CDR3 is TGTGCCAGCAGTTTAAATCAGGATTATGGCTACACCTTC.

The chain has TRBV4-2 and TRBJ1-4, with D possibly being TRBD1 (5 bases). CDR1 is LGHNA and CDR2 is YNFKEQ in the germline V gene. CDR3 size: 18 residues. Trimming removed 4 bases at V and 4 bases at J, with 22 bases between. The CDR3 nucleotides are TGTGCCAGCAGCCGCCAAACCGGGGGTGGGACCCTTAATGAAAAACTGTTTTTT. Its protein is CASSRQTGGGTLNEKLFF.

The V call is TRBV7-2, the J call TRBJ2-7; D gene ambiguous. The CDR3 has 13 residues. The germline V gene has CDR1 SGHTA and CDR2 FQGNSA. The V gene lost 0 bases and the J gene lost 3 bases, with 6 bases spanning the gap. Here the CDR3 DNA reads TGTGCCAGCAGCTTAGCCGCAGGCTACGAGCAGTACTTC. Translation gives CASSLAAGYEQYF.

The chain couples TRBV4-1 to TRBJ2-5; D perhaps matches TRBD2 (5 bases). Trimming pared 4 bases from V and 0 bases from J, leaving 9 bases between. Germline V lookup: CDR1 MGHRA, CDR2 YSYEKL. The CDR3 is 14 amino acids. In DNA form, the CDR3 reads TGCGCCAGCAGCCCTAGCCCGTACCAAGAGACCCAGTACTTC. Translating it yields CASSPSPYQETQYF.

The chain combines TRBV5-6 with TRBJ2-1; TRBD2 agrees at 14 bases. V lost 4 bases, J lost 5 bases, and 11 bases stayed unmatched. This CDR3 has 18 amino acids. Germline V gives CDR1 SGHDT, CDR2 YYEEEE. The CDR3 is CASSQVVGLAGGDNEQFF. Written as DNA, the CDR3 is TGTGCCAGCAGCCAGGTAGTCGGACTAGCGGGAGGCGACAATGAGCAGTTCTTC.

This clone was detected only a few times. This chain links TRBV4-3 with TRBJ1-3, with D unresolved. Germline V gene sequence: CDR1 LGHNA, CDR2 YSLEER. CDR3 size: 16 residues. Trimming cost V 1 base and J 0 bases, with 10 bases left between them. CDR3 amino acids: CASSQVVGTSGNTIYF. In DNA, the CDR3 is TGCGCCAGCAGCCAAGTCGTCGGTACCTCTGGAAACACCATATATTTT.

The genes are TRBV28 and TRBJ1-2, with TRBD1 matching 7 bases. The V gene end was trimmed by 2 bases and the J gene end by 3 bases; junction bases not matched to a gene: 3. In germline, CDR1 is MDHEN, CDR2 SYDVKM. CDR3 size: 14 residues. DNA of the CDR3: TGTGCCAGCAGTTTAGGCGGGACAGACTATGGCTACACCTTC. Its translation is CASSLGGTDYGYTF.

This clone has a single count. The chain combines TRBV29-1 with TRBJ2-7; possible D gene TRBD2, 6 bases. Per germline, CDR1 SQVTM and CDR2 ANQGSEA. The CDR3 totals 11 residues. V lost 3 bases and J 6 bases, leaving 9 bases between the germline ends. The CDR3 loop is CSVEEGREQYF. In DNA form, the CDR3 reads TGCAGCGTTGAGGAGGGACGCGAGCAGTACTTC.

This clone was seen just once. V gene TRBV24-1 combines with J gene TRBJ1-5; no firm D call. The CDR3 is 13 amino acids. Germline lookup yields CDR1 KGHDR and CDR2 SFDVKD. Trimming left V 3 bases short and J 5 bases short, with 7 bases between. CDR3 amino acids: CATSDNADQPQHF. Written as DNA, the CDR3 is TGTGCCACCAGTGATAATGCAGATCAGCCCCAGCATTTT.

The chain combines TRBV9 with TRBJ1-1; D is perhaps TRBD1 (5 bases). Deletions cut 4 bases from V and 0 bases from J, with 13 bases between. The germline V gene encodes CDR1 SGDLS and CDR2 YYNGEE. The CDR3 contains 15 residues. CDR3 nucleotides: TGTGCCAGCAGCCCCCGACAGAATATGAACACTGAAGCTTTCTTT. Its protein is CASSPRQNMNTEAFF.

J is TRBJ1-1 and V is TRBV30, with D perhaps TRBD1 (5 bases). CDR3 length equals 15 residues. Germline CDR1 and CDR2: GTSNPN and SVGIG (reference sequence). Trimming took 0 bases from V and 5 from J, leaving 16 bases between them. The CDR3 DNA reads TGTGCCTGGAGTGTACTTAGGACACCCCTTACTGAAGCTTTCTTT. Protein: CAWSVLRTPLTEAFF.

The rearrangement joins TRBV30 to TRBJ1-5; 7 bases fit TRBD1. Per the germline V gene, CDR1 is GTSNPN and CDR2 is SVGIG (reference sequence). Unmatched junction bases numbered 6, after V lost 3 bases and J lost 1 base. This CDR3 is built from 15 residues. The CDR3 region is CAWSRQGGSNQPQHF. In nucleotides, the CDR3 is TGTGCCTGGAGCCGACAGGGCGGGAGCAATCAGCCCCAGCATTTT.

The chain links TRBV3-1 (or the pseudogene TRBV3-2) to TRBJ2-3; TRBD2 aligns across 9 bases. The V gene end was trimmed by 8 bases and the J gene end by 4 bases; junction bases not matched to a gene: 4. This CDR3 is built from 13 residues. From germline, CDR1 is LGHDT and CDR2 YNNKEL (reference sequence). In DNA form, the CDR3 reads TGTGCCAGCCGTAGCGGGGGCGCAGATACGCAGTATTTT. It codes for CASRSGGADTQYF.

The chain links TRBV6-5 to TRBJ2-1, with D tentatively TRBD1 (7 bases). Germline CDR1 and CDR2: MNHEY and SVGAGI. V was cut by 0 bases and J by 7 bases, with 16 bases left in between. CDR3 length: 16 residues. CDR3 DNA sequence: TGTGCCAGCAGTTACTCCGGACAGGTGCGGGGTAATGAGCAGTTCTTC. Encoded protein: CASSYSGQVRGNEQFF.

The CDR3 is CASSGNVPGLAGPSYEQYF. The CDR3 coding sequence is TGTGCCAGCAGTGGCAACGTCCCGGGACTAGCGGGGCCCTCCTACGAGCAGTACTTC. The chain combines TRBV6-1 with TRBJ2-7, with TRBD2 matching 13 bases. CDR3 length: 19 amino acids. After removal of 4 bases from V and 0 bases from J, the junction contained 12 bases not matched to a gene. The germline CDR1 and CDR2 sequences are MNHNS and SASEGT.

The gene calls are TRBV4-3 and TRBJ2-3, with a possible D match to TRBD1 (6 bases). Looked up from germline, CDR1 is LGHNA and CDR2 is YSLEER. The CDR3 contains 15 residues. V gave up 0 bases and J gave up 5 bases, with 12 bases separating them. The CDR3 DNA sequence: TGCGCCAGCAGCCAAGAGGCCAGGGGAAGAGATACGCAGTATTTT. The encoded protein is CASSQEARGRDTQYF.

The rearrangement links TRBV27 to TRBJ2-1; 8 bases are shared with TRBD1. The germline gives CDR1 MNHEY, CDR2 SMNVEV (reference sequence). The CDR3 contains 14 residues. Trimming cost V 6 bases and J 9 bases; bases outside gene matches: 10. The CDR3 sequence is CASRLTTGATEQFF. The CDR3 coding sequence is TGTGCCAGCAGGCTAACGACAGGGGCAACTGAGCAGTTCTTC.

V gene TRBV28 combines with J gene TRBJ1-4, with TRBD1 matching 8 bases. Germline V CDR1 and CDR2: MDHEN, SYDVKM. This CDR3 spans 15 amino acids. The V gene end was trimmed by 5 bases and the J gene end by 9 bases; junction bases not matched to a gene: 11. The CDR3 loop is CASSVGGTGLKKLFF. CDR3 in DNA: TGTGCCAGCAGTGTCGGGGGGACAGGATTAAAAAAACTGTTTTTT.

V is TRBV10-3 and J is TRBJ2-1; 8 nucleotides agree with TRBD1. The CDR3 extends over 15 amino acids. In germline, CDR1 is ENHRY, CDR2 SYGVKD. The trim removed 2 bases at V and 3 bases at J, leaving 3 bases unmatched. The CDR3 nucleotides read TGTGCCATCAGTGAGGACAGGGGAGGCTACAATGAGCAGTTCTTC. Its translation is CAISEDRGGYNEQFF.

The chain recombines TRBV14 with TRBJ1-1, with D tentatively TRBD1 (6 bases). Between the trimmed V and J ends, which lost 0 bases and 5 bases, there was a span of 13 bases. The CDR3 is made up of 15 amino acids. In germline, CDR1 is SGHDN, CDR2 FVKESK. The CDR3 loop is CASSQDLRGWTEAFF. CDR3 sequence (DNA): TGTGCCAGCAGCCAAGACCTCAGGGGCTGGACTGAAGCTTTCTTT.

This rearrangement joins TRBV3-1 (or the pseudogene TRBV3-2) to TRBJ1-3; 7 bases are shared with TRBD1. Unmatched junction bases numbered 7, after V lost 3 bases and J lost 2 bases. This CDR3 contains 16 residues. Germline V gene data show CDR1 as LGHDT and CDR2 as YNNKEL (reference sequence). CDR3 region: CASSHFFDRAGNTIYF. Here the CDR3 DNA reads TGTGCCAGCAGCCATTTCTTCGACAGGGCTGGAAACACCATATATTTT.